This T cell receptor beta chain was sequenced for a study of blood T cell repertoires in COVID-19. Whole-study context: PBMCs, B-cell-depleted T cells, or T cells provided the cDNA or gDNA that made up the material.

Measured with immunoSEQ multiplex PCR; TCRdb has only the in-frame clones, and not every one. The table lists 100,000 or so clones, around 81% of them singletons. The germline CDR1 and CDR2 sequences are SGDLS and YYNGEE. This CDR3 has 15 residues. V was clipped by 0 bases and J by 3 bases, with 10 bases between them. This receptor was obtained from a woman between 65 and 79 years old with acute or convalescent COVID-19. Sequences were obtained from peripheral blood. V gene TRBV9 combines with J gene TRBJ2-1; perhaps TRBD2 as D (6 bases). The CDR3 loop is CASSVDGGNYNEQFF. The CDR3 region has the DNA TGTGCCAGCAGCGTAGACGGCGGGAACTACAATGAGCAGTTCTTC.